Listed below are T cell receptor beta chains from one sample, sequenced in a study of blood T cell repertoires in COVID-19. Produced via immunoSEQ multiplex PCR; TCRdb's table is partial and in-frame only. The top ten clones hold 1.2% of a sample with 250,000 to 350,000 clones, more than 70% of them seen once. The sample was peripheral blood. These receptors were obtained from a woman aged 45 to 65 with acute or convalescent COVID-19. Each CDR3 is given with its conserved first and last residue. D genes are given only for firm matches. Expanded clones get a size class; other rows say once, few or many, or leave the size out.

d_gene,v_gene,j_gene,abundance,len,CDR3aa,CDR3nt
TRBD2,TRBV2,TRBJ2-1,-,14,CASSPGGGYNEQFF,TGTGCCAGCTCACCCGGGGGGGGGTACAATGAGCAGTTCTTC
-,TRBV5-4,TRBJ1-6,-,15,CASSLPGQINSPLHF,TGTGCCAGCAGCTTGCCTGGACAGATAAATTCACCCCTCCACTTT
-,TRBV3-1/TRBV3-2,TRBJ2-3,-,13,CASSLSSTDTQYF,TGTGCCAGCAGCCTCTCTAGCACAGATACGCAGTATTTT
-,TRBV7-9,TRBJ2-1,-,16,CASSFRLEGRNNEQFF,TGTGCCAGCAGCTTTAGACTAGAGGGTAGGAACAATGAGCAGTTCTTC
-,TRBV3-1/TRBV3-2,TRBJ2-7,-,13,CASSQPQFREQYF,TGTGCCAGCAGCCAACCACAGTTTAGGGAGCAGTACTTC
TRBD1,TRBV7-2,TRBJ2-5,-,14,CASSPDRDKMVQYF,TGTGCCAGCAGCCCGGACAGGGACAAGATGGTCCAGTACTTC
TRBD1,TRBV7-9,TRBJ1-1,-,15,CASSLDGQGGTEAFF,TGTGCCAGCAGCTTAGATGGACAGGGGGGGACTGAAGCTTTCTTT
TRBD1,TRBV4-3,TRBJ2-7,once,13,CASSQRQGLEQYF,TGCGCCAGCAGCCAACGACAGGGCCTCGAGCAGTACTTC
TRBD2,TRBV7-2,TRBJ2-7,-,14,CASTVLGGPSEQYF,TGTGCCAGCACGGTATTGGGAGGGCCCAGCGAGCAGTACTTC
-,TRBV5-4,TRBJ2-5,-,14,CASSLSGVQETQYF,TGTGCCAGCAGCTTGTCGGGTGTACAAGAGACCCAGTACTTC
-,TRBV2,TRBJ1-1,few,12,CATSPRATEAFF,TGTGCCACCTCGCCCCGAGCGACTGAAGCTTTCTTT
-,TRBV7-9,TRBJ1-3,-,15,CASSPQGGVGNTIYF,TGTGCCAGCAGCCCCCAAGGCGGGGTGGGAAACACCATATATTTT
TRBD2,TRBV5-4,TRBJ2-2,-,18,CASSWKTIVAGASGELFF,TGTGCCAGCAGCTGGAAGACGATCGTAGCGGGAGCGTCCGGGGAGCTGTTTTTT
-,TRBV6-5,TRBJ1-1,once,14,CASRFDSMNTEAFF,TGTGCCAGCAGATTTGACAGTATGAACACTGAAGCTTTCTTT
-,TRBV5-4,TRBJ2-5,-,13,CASSLGGRETQYF,TGTGCCAGCAGCTTGGGGGGCCGGGAGACCCAGTACTTC
-,TRBV29-1,TRBJ2-1,-,14,CSVEVLQGTGEQFF,TGCAGCGTTGAAGTCCTGCAAGGAACAGGTGAGCAGTTCTTC
-,TRBV18,TRBJ2-2,-,12,CASSSDTGELFF,TGTGCCAGCTCATCTGACACCGGGGAGCTGTTTTTT
-,TRBV21-1,TRBJ2-2,-,18,CASSKSYLGQSNTGELFF,TGTGCCAGCAGCAAAAGCTACTTGGGACAGTCGAACACCGGGGAGCTGTTTTTT
-,TRBV10-1,TRBJ2-3,-,16,CASSDGGAGSTDTQYF,TGCGCCAGCAGTGATGGCGGGGCAGGTAGCACAGATACGCAGTATTTT
-,TRBV6-1,TRBJ1-1,-,14,CASSGAGNWREAFF,TGTGCCAGCAGTGGAGCCGGGAATTGGCGTGAAGCTTTCTTT
TRBD1,TRBV30,TRBJ1-5,-,14,CAWGRTGRNQPQHF,TGTGCCTGGGGCAGGACAGGGCGGAATCAGCCCCAGCATTTT
TRBD2,TRBV27,TRBJ2-1,-,15,CASSPLSGIYNEQFF,TGTGCCAGCAGTCCACTTAGCGGGATCTACAATGAGCAGTTCTTC
-,TRBV6-5,TRBJ2-4,few,13,CASSSGTKNIQYF,TGTGCCAGCAGTTCCGGGACAAAAAACATTCAGTACTTC
-,TRBV11-2,TRBJ1-6,-,15,CASSSQTGPYSPLHF,TGTGCCAGCAGCTCACAAACAGGGCCCTATTCACCCCTCCACTTT